One sample yielded the 8 T cell receptor beta chains listed below, sequenced in a study of T cell responses to AZD1222 COVID-19 vaccine. Clones were sequenced by immunoSEQ multiplex PCR, and TCRdb holds only the in-frame ones, with some missing. The sample has more than 100,000 clones, 93% seen once; the top ten hold around 5%. The sequencing used peripheral blood, collected on day 0 of AZD1222 vaccination. The source is an adult in good health.

V usage is TRBV10-1 and J usage is TRBJ2-7, with no clear D. Germline CDR1 WNHNN, CDR2 SYGVQD (reference sequence). This CDR3 is built from 12 residues. The V and J ends lost 11 bases and 4 bases respectively, with 15 bases between them. CDR3 residues: CALPLSVYEQYF. Written as DNA, the CDR3 is TGCGCCCTCCCCCTCTCGGTATACGAGCAGTACTTC.

The CDR3, as DNA: TGTGCCAGCAGCGCGGGACAGGCGAATGCGGTTTTCGATGGCTACACCTTC. It is translated as CASSAGQANAVFDGYTF. This chain connects TRBV9 to TRBJ1-2; 8 nucleotides align to TRBD1. There are 17 residues in the CDR3. After removal of 3 bases from V and 6 bases from J, the junction contained 16 bases not matched to a gene. Germline V gene sequence: CDR1 SGDLS, CDR2 YYNGEE.

The genes are TRBV28 and TRBJ2-2; D is uncertain. V was shortened by 7 bases and J by 4 bases, with 10 bases between the two germline ends. Looked up from germline, CDR1 is MDHEN and CDR2 is SYDVKM. This CDR3 is built from 13 residues. CDR3 coding DNA: TGTGCCAGCACCGACGGCTTCACCGGGGAGCTGTTTTTT. Its protein is CASTDGFTGELFF.

The chain joins TRBV6-2 or TRBV6-3 to TRBJ2-5; D remains ambiguous. The V end lost 5 bases, the J end lost 3 bases, and 22 bases lay between the germline ends. CDR3 length: 17 amino acids. CDR1 is MNHEY, CDR2 SVGEGT, per germline. In nucleotides, the CDR3 is TGTGCCAGCAGTGGTTTGTCGAAAGATCGGAGCGAAGAGACCCAGTACTTC. Translation: CASSGLSKDRSEETQYF.

V is TRBV5-6 and J is TRBJ1-6; D is ambiguous. V was shortened by 0 bases and J by 4 bases, with 5 bases between the two germline ends. Germline assignment: CDR1 SGHDT and CDR2 YYEEEE. This CDR3 comprises 14 residues. CDR3 loop: CASSLGGYNSPLHF. In DNA form, the CDR3 reads TGTGCCAGCAGCTTGGGGGGTTATAATTCACCCCTCCACTTT.

The chain has TRBV5-6 and TRBJ1-5; 7 positions agree with TRBD1. Trimming took 1 base from V and 5 from J; bases not matched to a gene: 6. The CDR3 has 15 residues. CDR1 is SGHDT and CDR2 is YYEEEE in the germline V gene. The CDR3 sequence: CASSLTGEGYQPQHF. The CDR3 DNA reads TGTGCCAGCAGCTTGACAGGGGAGGGATATCAGCCCCAGCATTTT.

CDR3 coding DNA: TGTGCCTGGAGTGTAAGTCTAGCGAGAAGTACGCAGTATTTT. Protein product: CAWSVSLARSTQYF. J is TRBJ2-3 and V is TRBV30; maybe TRBD2 (6 bases). Trimming removed 0 bases from V and 8 bases from J, with 15 bases in between. CDR3 length: 14 amino acids. Germline assignment: CDR1 GTSNPN and CDR2 SVGIG (reference sequence).

This clone was counted only a few times. This sequence joins TRBV11-2 and TRBJ2-5; D may correspond to TRBD1 or TRBD2 (5 bases each). V lost 0 bases to trimming and J lost 4 bases, with 12 bases between them. The CDR3 spans 15 residues. Germline lookup yields CDR1 SGHAT and CDR2 FQNNGV. The CDR3 is CASSLEGGGPETQYF. In DNA, the CDR3 is TGTGCCAGCAGCTTAGAAGGTGGGGGACCAGAGACCCAGTACTTC.